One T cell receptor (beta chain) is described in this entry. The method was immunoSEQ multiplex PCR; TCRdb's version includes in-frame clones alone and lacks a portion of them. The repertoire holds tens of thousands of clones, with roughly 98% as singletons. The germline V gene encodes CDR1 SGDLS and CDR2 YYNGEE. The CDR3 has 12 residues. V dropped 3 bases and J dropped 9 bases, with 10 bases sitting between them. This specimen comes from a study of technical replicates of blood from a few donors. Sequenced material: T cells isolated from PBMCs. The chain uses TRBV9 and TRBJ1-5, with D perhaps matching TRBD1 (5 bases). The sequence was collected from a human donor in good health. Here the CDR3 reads CASSGGGGPQHF. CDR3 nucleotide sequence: TGTGCCAGCAGCGGCGGGGGGGGGCCCCAGCATTTT.